The 17 T cell receptor beta chains given below trace back to one sample, sequenced in a study of breast tumors, draining lymph nodes, adjacent tissues. TCRdb redid the calling of the multiplex PCR reads with MiXCR, one entry per CDR3 protein. This table has about 200,000 distinct CDR3 sequences, approximately 31% appearing once. Axillary draining lymph nodes of breast cancer patients supplied the node samples. Sequenced: axillary lymph node tissue. The receptors shown here come from a female donor with breast cancer. Some clones in this sample may be carry-over from other donors' samples.

A few counts support this clonotype. One base away lies a much larger clone, so this may be a sequencing read error. CDR3 sequence (DNA): TGTGCCAGCAGTCGCCGGACGGCCCTAGCTGGCGGCTACACCTTC. Translation gives CASSRRTALAGGYTF. This chain uses TRBV6-1 with TRBJ1-2; D uncertain. There are 15 residues in the CDR3. V lost 5 bases, J lost 8 bases, and 21 bases lay in between. Germline CDR1 and CDR2: MNHNS and SASEGT.

V is TRBV19 and J is TRBJ2-5; TRBD2 might be the D (5 bases). With 5 bases removed from V and 2 bases from J, the gap between germline ends came to 9 bases. The CDR3 has 13 residues. Germline V gene sequence: CDR1 LNHDA, CDR2 SQIVND (reference sequence). In nucleotides, the CDR3 is TGTGCCAGTAGTGGCCCGGGACAAGAGACCCAGTACTTC. This encodes CASSGPGQETQYF.

This clonotype was detected ten times or more. The chain joins TRBV6-5 to TRBJ2-2; 8 nucleotides match TRBD1. Germline V gene lookup returns CDR1 MNHEY and CDR2 SVGAGI. After removal of 4 bases from V and 5 bases from J, the junction contained 6 bases not matched to a gene. CDR3 length equals 15 residues. The CDR3 here is CASSSRTGRTGELFF. The CDR3, as DNA: TGTGCCAGCAGTTCAAGGACAGGGCGAACCGGGGAGCTGTTTTTT.

V gene TRBV20-1 combines with J gene TRBJ2-3; D uncertain. Germline lookup yields CDR1 DFQATT and CDR2 SNEGSKA (reference sequence). The CDR3 is 15 amino acids. Trimming left V 0 bases short and J 11 bases short, with 21 bases between. CDR3 protein: CSARDGLRLYNEQYF. In DNA, the CDR3 is TGCAGTGCTAGAGATGGGCTGCGGCTGTACAATGAGCAGTATTTT.

Comments on this clonotype: This may be a read error: a much more frequent sequence differs by one nucleotide. The rearrangement links TRBV10-3 to TRBJ2-5; 7 bases agree with TRBD2. With 0 bases clipped from V and 2 bases from J, the junction kept 3 bases outside the gene matches. The CDR3 runs 15 residues. Per the germline V gene, CDR1 is ENHRY and CDR2 is SYGVKD. This CDR3 reads CAISESSAGQETQYF. The CDR3 region has the DNA TGTGCCATCAGTGAGTCCTCAGCGGGGCAAGAGACCCAGTACTTC.

This chain joins TRBV12-3 or TRBV12-4 and TRBJ1-1; D is undetermined. V dropped 1 base and J dropped 7 bases, with 4 bases sitting between them. This CDR3 spans 11 amino acids. The CDR3 loop is CASSLGDEAFF. CDR3 coding DNA: TGTGCCAGCAGTTTAGGTGATGAAGCTTTCTTT.

This clonotype came up many times. The genes are TRBV11-2 and TRBJ2-3; 7 bases agree with TRBD1. Germline loops: CDR1 SGHAT, CDR2 FQNNGV. The CDR3 length is 15 residues. V lost 4 bases to trimming and J lost 5 bases; unmatched junction nucleotides: 9. CDR3 bases: TGTGCCAGCAGCTACAACAGGGGCTTAGGAGATACGCAGTATTTT. Translation gives CASSYNRGLGDTQYF.

This clonotype showed up just a few times. One base away lies a much larger clone, so this may be a sequencing read error. The V and J genes are TRBV20-1 and TRBJ2-5; D is unresolved. Germline V gene lookup returns CDR1 DFQATT and CDR2 SNEGSKA (reference sequence). This CDR3 is 12 amino acids long. The CDR3, as DNA: TGCAGTGCTAGGAGTCAGGAAGAGACCCCGTACTTC. Protein product: CSARSQEETPYF.

This clonotype appeared a few times. A much larger clone differs by one base, so this may be a read error. The conserved phenylalanine or tryptophan normally closing the CDR3 is absent here, so this likely arose from a read error. This chain uses TRBV19 with TRBJ2-1; 7 positions match TRBD2. V trimming: 0 bases; J trimming: 3 bases; junction bases outside the gene matches: 5. The CDR3 has 16 amino acids. Germline V lookup: CDR1 LNHDA, CDR2 SQIVND (reference sequence). The CDR3 DNA is TGTGCCAGTAGTATAGAGGCGGGAGTCTACTACAATGAGCAGTTCTCC. Its protein product is CASSIEAGVYYNEQFS.

This clonotype was detected only once. The chain uses TRBV20-1 and TRBJ1-3; tentatively, D is TRBD1 (5 bases). Germline V gene sequence: CDR1 DFQATT, CDR2 SNEGSKA (reference sequence). The CDR3 covers 13 residues. Trimming pared 5 bases from V and 10 bases from J, leaving 18 bases between. As DNA, the CDR3 is TGCAGTGCTCCCCGGGACGGACGGGAGACCATATATTTT. It yields the protein CSAPRDGRETIYF.

This clonotype was seen ten or more times. This chain uses TRBV24-1 with TRBJ1-2; TRBD1 agrees at 8 bases. This CDR3 spans 15 amino acids. Per germline, CDR1 KGHDR and CDR2 SFDVKD. With V trimmed by 6 bases and J by 4 bases, 9 bases remained unmatched. The CDR3 DNA reads as TGTGCCACCAGTCTGACCGGGACAGGCCTCTATGGCTACACCTTC. It translates to CATSLTGTGLYGYTF.

This clonotype was recorded many times. This chain connects TRBV5-5 to TRBJ2-1, with 10 bases lining up with TRBD2. The J segment lost 9 bases and the V segment lost 2 bases, leaving 11 bases of the junction unmatched. CDR3 length equals 16 residues. Germline V gives CDR1 SGHKS, CDR2 YYEKEE (reference sequence). CDR3 coding DNA: TGTGCCAGCAGCTTTAGGGGACCAGCGGGGGGGCGTGAGCAGTTCTTC. Its protein is CASSFRGPAGGREQFF.

The chain couples TRBV16 to TRBJ2-3, with D perhaps given as TRBD1 or TRBD2 (6 bases each). The length of the CDR3 is 16 residues. Trimming removed 0 bases from V and 2 bases from J, with 12 bases in between. Germline CDR1 is KGHSY and CDR2 is FQNENV. The CDR3 region is CASSQSWGADTDTQYF. As DNA, the CDR3 is TGTGCCAGCAGCCAATCGTGGGGGGCCGACACAGATACGCAGTATTTT.

Comment on this clonotype: It may be a read error: a sequence one base away is much more abundant. The DNA for the CDR3 is TGCAGTGCTGCTGGGGGACTAGCGGGACCCGCAGATACGCAGTATTTT. Residues: CSAAGGLAGPADTQYF. The V and J genes are TRBV20-1 and TRBJ2-3; 13 nucleotides line up with TRBD2. The germline V gene encodes CDR1 DFQATT and CDR2 SNEGSKA (reference sequence). V shed 5 bases, J shed 4 bases, and the junction held 9 bases outside the gene matches. The CDR3 runs to 16 residues.

This clonotype has at least ten counts. The chain couples TRBV7-2 to TRBJ2-1; 10 nucleotides match TRBD1. The CDR3 is 13 amino acids. V dropped 7 bases and J dropped 6; count of bases not matched to a gene: 3. Germline V CDR1 and CDR2: SGHTA, FQGNSA. The CDR3 nucleotides read TGTGCCAGCACCGACAGGGGGCGCAATGAGCAGTTCTTC. Translating gives CASTDRGRNEQFF.

There are many counts of this clonotype. This chain joins TRBV11-2 and TRBJ2-1; D possibly corresponds to TRBD1 (7 bases). The V and J ends lost 3 bases and 0 bases respectively, with 12 bases between them. Germline loops: CDR1 SGHAT, CDR2 FQNNGV. The CDR3 runs 16 residues. The CDR3 nucleotides read TGTGCCAGCAGCTTCCGCGGGGACAGCTCCTACAATGAGCAGTTCTTC. Protein: CASSFRGDSSYNEQFF.

This rearrangement joins TRBV27 to TRBJ2-7, with D possibly being TRBD2 (6 bases). Per germline, CDR1 MNHEY and CDR2 SMNVEV (reference sequence). The CDR3 runs to 15 residues. V lost 1 base, J lost 1 base, and 11 bases lay in between. The CDR3 nucleotides read TGTGCCAGCAGTTTATACCGGGACTCATCCTACGAGCAGTACTTC. Encoded protein: CASSLYRDSSYEQYF.